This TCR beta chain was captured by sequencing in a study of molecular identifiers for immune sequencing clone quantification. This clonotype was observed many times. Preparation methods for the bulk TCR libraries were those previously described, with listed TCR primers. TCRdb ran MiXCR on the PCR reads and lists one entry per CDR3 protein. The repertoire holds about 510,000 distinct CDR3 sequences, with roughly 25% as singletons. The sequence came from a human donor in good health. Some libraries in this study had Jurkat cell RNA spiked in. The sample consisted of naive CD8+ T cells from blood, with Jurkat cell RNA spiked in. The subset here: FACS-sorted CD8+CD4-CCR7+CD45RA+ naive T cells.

This CDR3 reads CSARGVGGGYEQYF. As DNA, the CDR3 is TGCAGTGCTAGAGGGGTCGGGGGAGGTTACGAGCAGTACTTC. This rearrangement joins TRBV20-1 to TRBJ2-7; perhaps TRBD2 as D (6 bases). With 1 base removed from V and 4 bases from J, the gap between germline ends came to 14 bases. The CDR3 is 14 amino acids. CDR1 DFQATT and CDR2 SNEGSKA come from the germline V gene (reference sequence).